Listed below are T cell receptor beta chains from one sample, sequenced in a study of blood T cell repertoires in COVID-19. Sequencing was performed with immunoSEQ multiplex PCR; in TCRdb, only in-frame clones are kept and a portion is missing. The sample carries 240,000 or so clones, roughly four fifths recorded once. Sequencing input: peripheral blood. The receptors derive from a woman older than 75 with COVID-19, enrolled during active disease. CDR3s include the opening cysteine and the closing phenylalanine or tryptophan. D genes are given only for firm matches. Not every row has a clone size; where given, it reads once, few, many or a size class.

clone_size	v_call	j_call	d_call	cdr3_nt	cdr3_aa
.	TRBV19	TRBJ1-5	TRBD1	TGTGCCAGTAGTATCCTGGACAGGGGCGGCAATCAGCCCCAGCATTTT	CASSILDRGGNQPQHF
.	TRBV3-1/TRBV3-2	TRBJ1-1	.	TGTGCCAGCAACCTTGGGGGGGCGAACACTGAAGCTTTCTTT	CASNLGGANTEAFF
.	TRBV5-1	TRBJ1-3	TRBD1	TGCGCCAGCAGCTTGAACCGGGACAGGGGCAACTCTGGAAACACCATATATTTT	CASSLNRDRGNSGNTIYF
few	TRBV28	TRBJ2-7	.	TGTGCCAGCAGGAATACAGGTGGCCCAACCTACGAGCAGTACTTC	CASRNTGGPTYEQYF
few	TRBV15	TRBJ1-5	TRBD1	TGTGCCACCAGCAGAGATCACGACGGGACAGGGGCGTCCCAACCGAATCAGCCCCAGCATTTT	CATSRDHDGTGASQPNQPQHF
.	TRBV11-3	TRBJ2-1	TRBD2	TGTGCCAGCAGCTTAGTAGGTAGCGGGTACAATGAGCAGTTCTTC	CASSLVGSGYNEQFF
.	TRBV30	TRBJ1-1	.	TGTGCCTGGTTTAATGCGGTGAACACTGAAGCTTTCTTT	CAWFNAVNTEAFF
few	TRBV18	TRBJ1-4	TRBD1	TGTGCCAGCTCATCCGGGAGGGGGCATGAAAAACTGTTTTTT	CASSSGRGHEKLFF
.	TRBV15	TRBJ2-5	TRBD2	TGTGCCACCAGCAGAGCGGGGGGAGTCGAGACCCAGTACTTC	CATSRAGGVETQYF
.	TRBV5-1	TRBJ2-2	TRBD2	TGCGCCAGCAGCTTAACCAGCGGGAGGTCAAACACCGGGGAGCTGTTTTTT	CASSLTSGRSNTGELFF
few	TRBV6-5	TRBJ1-1	.	TGTGCCAGCAGTTACGTGGCCCGGGGGGAGAGAGAAGCTTTCTTT	CASSYVARGEREAFF
.	TRBV7-9	TRBJ1-5	TRBD1	TGTGCCAGCAGCCTCACAGGGGCTGATCAGCCCCAGCATTTT	CASSLTGADQPQHF
.	TRBV5-1	TRBJ2-2	.	TGCGCCAGCAGCCCACAGGGAATGGGAAAGGGCGGGGAGCTGTTTTTT	CASSPQGMGKGGELFF
.	TRBV5-1	TRBJ2-5	.	TGCGCCAGCAGCTTGGGAACCAGTCAAGAGACCCAGTACTTC	CASSLGTSQETQYF
once	TRBV27	TRBJ2-7	TRBD1	TGTGCCAGCAGTTTAGGCCAGGGGGCCTACGAGCAGTACTTC	CASSLGQGAYEQYF
.	TRBV5-4	TRBJ2-4	.	TGTGCCAGCAGCTTCGACAGCCTAGCCAAAAACATTCAGTACTTC	CASSFDSLAKNIQYF
.	TRBV4-1	TRBJ1-4	TRBD1	TGCGCCAGCAGCCCGTCACAGGGGTGGGTTGAAAAACTGTTTTTT	CASSPSQGWVEKLFF
once	TRBV27	TRBJ2-1	TRBD2	TGTGCCAGCAGCAAGGGACTAGCGAGTTACAATGAGCAGTTCTTC	CASSKGLASYNEQFF
.	TRBV5-1	TRBJ1-3	TRBD1	TGCGCCAGCAGCTTGGAGGGGGCGTATGGAAACACCATATATTTT	CASSLEGAYGNTIYF
.	TRBV2	TRBJ2-1	TRBD1	TGTGCCAGCACCCGCCGGGGACAGCTAAATAACAATGAGCAGTTCTTC	CASTRRGQLNNNEQFF
.	TRBV11-2	TRBJ2-3	TRBD2	TGTGCCAGCAGCTTAGGACTAGCGGGGGGGCCGGGGGATACGCAGTATTTT	CASSLGLAGGPGDTQYF
.	TRBV6-1	TRBJ1-3	.	TGTGCCAGCAGTGAAGCGGGATGGACACCCGGAAACACCATATATTTT	CASSEAGWTPGNTIYF
.	TRBV23-1	TRBJ1-5	TRBD1	TGCGCCAGCAGCCCGGAATTGACAGGGAAAAGTGCTTCGCATTTT	CASSPELTGKSASHF
.	TRBV14	TRBJ2-3	TRBD2	TGTGCCAGCAGCCAACTAGCGGGGGCTATCACAGATACGCAGTATTTT	CASSQLAGAITDTQYF
.	TRBV4-1	TRBJ1-6	.	TGCGCCAGCAGCCAGGGCAGGGCAAGGTCCTATAATTCACCCCTCCACTTT	CASSQGRARSYNSPLHF
.	TRBV7-2	TRBJ1-5	.	TGTGCCAGCAGCCCGACAGTTAATCAGCCCCAGCATTTT	CASSPTVNQPQHF
.	TRBV5-1	TRBJ2-7	.	TGCGCCAGCAAGGTTGGGCAACTAGATAATTACGAGCAGTACTTC	CASKVGQLDNYEQYF
.	TRBV15	TRBJ2-5	.	TGTGCCACCAGCAGAGATCGAGGGTACCAAGAGACCCAGTACTTC	CATSRDRGYQETQYF
.	TRBV11-2	TRBJ2-7	.	TGTGCCAGCAGCTTACCAGGGTCCTACGAGCAGTACTTC	CASSLPGSYEQYF
.	TRBV24-1	TRBJ2-5	TRBD2	TGTGCCACCAGTGAGGGGATTAGCGGGGGTTCGACGGAGACCCAGTACTTC	CATSEGISGGSTETQYF
.	TRBV19	TRBJ1-1	.	TGTGCCAGTAGAGGGGCGAACACTGAAGCTTTCTTT	CASRGANTEAFF
.	TRBV12-3/TRBV12-4	TRBJ1-2	.	TGTGCCAGCAGCCTAACAGCTTATGGCTACACCTTC	CASSLTAYGYTF
few	TRBV7-2	TRBJ2-1	TRBD1	TGTGCCAGCAGTTACGGACAGGCCAGACCTCAGTTCTTC	CASSYGQARPQFF
.	TRBV9	TRBJ1-6	.	TGTGCCAGCAGCCCAGGGTTTTCTAATTCACCCCTCCACTTT	CASSPGFSNSPLHF
.	TRBV6-5	TRBJ1-5	.	TGTGCCAGCAAGGGGGATTATAGCAATCAGCCCCAGCATTTT	CASKGDYSNQPQHF
once	TRBV5-1	TRBJ2-1	TRBD2	TGCGCCAGCAGCAACAACCTAGCGGGGGGGCTAAATGAGCAGTTCTTC	CASSNNLAGGLNEQFF
.	TRBV19	TRBJ1-2	.	TGTGCCAGTAGTATAGATCTAACCAGGGTAGGGTATGGCTACACCTTC	CASSIDLTRVGYGYTF
.	TRBV5-4	TRBJ2-1	TRBD1	TGTGCCAGCAGCTACGGGACAGTCTCCTACAATGAGCAGTTCTTC	CASSYGTVSYNEQFF
.	TRBV4-2	TRBJ1-2	TRBD1	TGTGCCAGCAGATTCTCGACAGGGGATCGAGACTATGGCTACACCTTC	CASRFSTGDRDYGYTF
.	TRBV9	TRBJ2-3	TRBD1	TGTGCCAGCAGCGCCCGTATCCTCCCAGGGGGTCTCACAGATACGCAGTATTTT	CASSARILPGGLTDTQYF
.	TRBV18	TRBJ1-3	.	TGTGCCAGCTCGTCCCAACTGCTAGCTGGAAACACCATATATTTT	CASSSQLLAGNTIYF
.	TRBV3-1/TRBV3-2	TRBJ2-7	.	TGTGCCAGCAGTCCAGGAAGCCTGGGGCACCTCCTGATGTACTTC	CASSPGSLGHLLMYF
.	TRBV6-8	TRBJ2-3	.	TGTGCCAACGGAGAGGGACACTTCACAGATACGCAGTATTTT	CANGEGHFTDTQYF
.	TRBV9	TRBJ2-7	.	TGTGCCAGCAGCGTAGTCCCGGGAGACTACGAGCAGTACTTC	CASSVVPGDYEQYF